A single sample is the source of the 28 T cell receptor beta chains below, sequenced in a study of Graves' ophthalmopathy and Graves' hyperthyroidism. The sequenced template was RNA, covering the TCR beta CDR3 region. Second-round multiplex PCR followed a first-round RT-PCR using HTBI primers. TCRdb re-called the multiplex PCR reads through MiXCR, storing one row per CDR3 protein. The sample records 650,000 to 800,000 distinct CDR3 sequences, over 40% being singletons. Material for sequencing was peripheral blood. The receptors were sampled from an adult man with Graves' ophthalmopathy.

This rearrangement joins TRBV9 to TRBJ2-2; D uncertain. From germline, CDR1 is SGDLS and CDR2 YYNGEE. The CDR3 contains 13 residues. Trimming removed 7 bases at V and 9 bases at J, with 16 bases between. Here the CDR3 reads CASGDRVYRELFF. In DNA, the CDR3 is TGTGCCAGCGGCGATCGGGTGTATCGGGAGCTGTTTTTT.

In this sample, this clonotype turned up many times. The CDR3 nucleotides are TGTGCCAGCAGCTTAGCGACAGTTGCTGGAAACACCATATATTTT. This translates into CASSLATVAGNTIYF. The chain uses TRBV7-6 and TRBJ1-3; a weak D match, TRBD1 (5 bases). The CDR3 has 15 amino acids. Trimming pared 0 bases from V and 2 bases from J, leaving 8 bases between. Germline CDR1 SGHVS, CDR2 FNYEAQ.

This clonotype was observed many times. The CDR3 coding sequence is TGTGCCAGCAGCTTTCCTGACAGCAAAGCTTTCTTT. It specifies CASSFPDSKAFF. The gene calls are TRBV7-9 and TRBJ1-1; D is possibly TRBD1 (5 bases). Germline lookup yields CDR1 SEHNR and CDR2 FQNEAQ (reference sequence). Trimming left V 3 bases short and J 9 bases short, with 11 bases between. This CDR3 region has 12 residues.

Only one count was recorded for this clonotype. The genes are TRBV7-8 and TRBJ2-2; possibly TRBD1 or TRBD2 for D (5 bases each). Deletions cut 4 bases from V and 3 bases from J, with 15 bases between. The CDR3 loop spans 16 amino acids. Germline-derived CDR1 and CDR2 are SGHVS and FQNEAQ. The DNA of the CDR3 is TGTGCCAGCAGCTCACCCATGGGGGTAGACACCGGGGAGCTGTTTTTT. Its translation is CASSSPMGVDTGELFF.

V and J are TRBV29-1 and TRBJ2-7, with TRBD2 matching over 8 bases. The CDR3 has 13 amino acids. Losses at the gene ends were 8 bases for V and 2 bases for J; bases not matched to a gene: 8. The germline V gene encodes CDR1 SQVTM and CDR2 ANQGSEA. This CDR3 is CSSWTSQAYEQYF. The CDR3 DNA sequence: TGCAGCAGTTGGACTAGCCAGGCCTACGAGCAGTACTTC.

In its sample, this clonotype was seen many times. The chain links TRBV19 to TRBJ1-2; possibly TRBD1 for D (5 bases). CDR1 and CDR2 (germline): LNHDA, SQIVND (reference sequence). Trimming pared 3 bases from V and 8 bases from J, leaving 10 bases between. The CDR3 spans 12 residues. CDR3 sequence (DNA): TGTGCCAGTAGTATTCGCGACAGAGGCTACACCTTC. As protein: CASSIRDRGYTF.

The CDR3 DNA follows: TGTGCCAGCAGCTCGGACAGGGCTAATTCACCCCTCCACTTT. Its translation is CASSSDRANSPLHF. The chain joins TRBV5-6 to TRBJ1-6; the match to TRBD1 covers 8 bases. This CDR3 contains 14 residues. V was clipped by 3 bases and J by 6 bases; unmatched bases: 2. Looked up from germline, CDR1 is SGHDT and CDR2 is YYEEEE.

Many counts were recorded for this clonotype. The rearrangement links TRBV10-3 to TRBJ2-6; 7 bases are a match to TRBD1. V lost 7 bases to trimming and J lost 4 bases; unmatched junction nucleotides: 7. This CDR3 is 15 amino acids long. From germline, CDR1 is ENHRY and CDR2 SYGVKD. The chain's CDR3 is CAITGGAAGANVLTF. The CDR3, as DNA: TGTGCCATCACAGGGGGAGCTGCGGGGGCCAACGTCCTGACTTTC.

This clonotype was seen repeatedly, ten times or more. The chain uses TRBV19 and TRBJ2-7, with unresolved D. The ends were cut back, 3 bases at V and 0 bases at J, with 12 bases in the middle. This CDR3 region has 15 residues. The V gene's germline CDR1 is LNHDA and CDR2 SQIVND (reference sequence). Written as DNA, the CDR3 is TGTGCCAGTAGTATCGGGTACAGCAACTCCTACGAGCAGTACTTC. Its protein is CASSIGYSNSYEQYF. The full variable domain, rest sourced from reference TRBV19 and TRBJ2-7, is DGGITQSPKYLFRKEGQNVTLSCEQNLNHDAMYWYRQDPGQGLRLIYYSQIVNDFQKGDIAEGYSVSREKKESFPLTVTSAQKNPTAFYLCASSIGYSNSYEQYFGPGTRLTVT.

This clonotype was detected only a few times. The chain is built from TRBV6-1 and TRBJ1-3; a weak D match, TRBD1 (5 bases). The V gene's germline CDR1 is MNHNS and CDR2 SASEGT. CDR3 length: 17 amino acids. The V end was cut by 6 bases, the J end by 0 bases, with 18 bases between. The CDR3 region has the DNA TGTGCCAGCAGCGCCGGACACGCACTCTTCTCTGGAAACACCATATATTTT. Protein: CASSAGHALFSGNTIYF.

Ten or more counts support this clonotype. DNA of the CDR3: TGTGCCAGCAGCCCAGACCGGGGCGGAGGGGGAAACACCATATATTTT. Translation: CASSPDRGGGGNTIYF. The V gene is TRBV7-2, the J gene TRBJ1-3; TRBD1 is a possible D gene (5 bases). Germline loops: CDR1 SGHTA, CDR2 FQGNSA. Trimming removed 5 bases from V and 4 bases from J, with 18 bases in between. The CDR3 runs 16 residues.

The chain joins TRBV2 to TRBJ2-7, with D maybe TRBD1 (6 bases). Germline CDR1 and CDR2: SNHLY and FYNNEI. V was pared by 5 bases and J by 6 bases, with 17 bases between. The CDR3 is 14 residues long. CDR3 DNA: TGTGCCAGCAGTCTGGACAGCCGTTCGACCGAGCAGTACTTC. This gives the protein CASSLDSRSTEQYF.

V is TRBV16 and J is TRBJ2-2; D may be TRBD1 (6 bases). The V end lost 0 bases, the J end lost 7 bases, and 18 bases lay between the germline ends. CDR1 KGHSY and CDR2 FQNENV come from the germline V gene. This CDR3 is 17 amino acids long. CDR3 DNA sequence: TGTGCCAGCAGCCAATCTTCAGGATGGGGGCGCAACGGGGAGCTGTTTTTT. Amino acid sequence: CASSQSSGWGRNGELFF.

In its sample, this clonotype was seen many times. The chain uses TRBV7-8 and TRBJ1-5, with no clear D. CDR3 size: 15 residues. The germline gives CDR1 SGHVS, CDR2 FQNEAQ. Between the trimmed V and J ends, which lost 2 bases and 1 base, there was a span of 9 bases. The CDR3 sequence is CASSLQTTSNQPQHF. For the CDR3, the DNA is TGTGCCAGCAGCTTACAGACGACCAGCAATCAGCCCCAGCATTTT.

This clonotype was observed a few times. A much larger clone differs from this one at a single base, so this may be a read error. This chain links TRBV7-9 with TRBJ1-1, with 7 bases lining up with TRBD1. Germline V gene data show CDR1 as SEHNR and CDR2 as FQNEAQ (reference sequence). CDR3 size: 13 residues. The DNA for the CDR3 is TGTGCCGGCAGTGACAGGGTGGGCACTGAAGCTTTCTTT. Protein sequence: CAGSDRVGTEAFF.

This clonotype was seen at least ten times. This chain connects TRBV7-2 to TRBJ2-7; 8 bases match TRBD1. The V and J ends lost 2 bases and 6 bases, in that order; junction bases with no gene match: 9. The length of the CDR3 is 15 residues. Germline V gives CDR1 SGHTA, CDR2 FQGNSA. CDR3 loop: CASSLRSQGASEQYF. CDR3 coding DNA: TGTGCCAGCAGCTTAAGGTCCCAGGGGGCGAGCGAGCAGTACTTC.

This clonotype was recorded many times. The chain has TRBV13 and TRBJ2-7, with TRBD2 identical over 10 bases. The CDR3 extends over 16 amino acids. Germline assignment: CDR1 PRHDT and CDR2 FYEKMQ (reference sequence). Losses at the gene ends were 5 bases for V and 3 bases for J; bases not matched to a gene: 10. The CDR3 nucleotides are TGTGCCAGCAGCCCCCTTAGCGGGAGGACACGCTACGAGCAGTACTTC. Translation gives CASSPLSGRTRYEQYF.

V usage is TRBV19 and J usage is TRBJ1-4; no clear D. Per germline, CDR1 LNHDA and CDR2 SQIVND (reference sequence). Trimming removed 3 bases at V and 7 bases at J, with 15 bases between. The length of the CDR3 is 15 residues. The CDR3 loop is CASSIMSDWIEKLFF. The DNA of the CDR3 is TGTGCCAGTAGTATTATGTCGGACTGGATTGAAAAACTGTTTTTT.

Ten or more counts support this clonotype. The rearrangement uses TRBV11-1 and TRBJ1-4; D ambiguous. In germline, CDR1 is SGHAT, CDR2 FQDESV (reference sequence). Trimming cost V 4 bases and J 11 bases, with 17 bases left between them. This CDR3 has 14 residues. The CDR3 DNA reads TGTGCCAGCAGCTGGGGAGCAATGGATGGGAAACTGTTTTTT. This sequence encodes CASSWGAMDGKLFF.

The rearrangement uses TRBV12-3 or TRBV12-4 and TRBJ2-5; 9 bases fit TRBD1. The CDR3 sequence is 14 residues long. The ends lost 6 bases at V and 5 bases at J; junction bases unmatched: 7. The CDR3 reads CASRMTGGAETQYF. In DNA, the CDR3 is TGTGCCAGCAGAATGACAGGGGGGGCCGAGACCCAGTACTTC.

There are many counts of this clonotype. The gene calls are TRBV14 and TRBJ1-2; D gene uncertain. Trimming cost V 1 base and J 4 bases, with 13 bases left between them. Germline loops: CDR1 SGHDN, CDR2 FVKESK. CDR3 length: 15 amino acids. CDR3: CASSQGPQSVYGYTF. The CDR3 DNA follows: TGTGCCAGCAGCCAAGGACCTCAATCGGTCTATGGCTACACCTTC.

The chain joins TRBV6-6 to TRBJ2-7; TRBD1 might be the D (6 bases). Trimming took off 5 bases at V and 0 bases at J, with 14 bases between the two ends. Per germline, CDR1 MNHNY and CDR2 SVGAGI (reference sequence). This CDR3 comprises 15 residues. CDR3 DNA sequence: TGTGCCAGCAGTGACGGGACACACACCTCCTACGAGCAGTACTTC. The encoded protein is CASSDGTHTSYEQYF.

As regards this clonotype: An end of the junction differs from the germline gene, which may be a read error. V and J are TRBV7-8 and TRBJ2-5; D might be TRBD1 or TRBD2, each matching 7 bases. There are 16 residues in the CDR3. Germline values: CDR1 SGHVS, CDR2 FQNEAQ. The CDR3 region is CASTLVAGGGGETQYF. CDR3 nucleotide sequence: TGTGCCAGCACCTTAGTGGCAGGGGGGGGTGGGGAGACCCAGTACTTC.

There are many counts of this clonotype. The rearrangement uses TRBV24-1 and TRBJ1-1; perhaps TRBD1 as D (6 bases). The CDR3 extends over 13 amino acids. CDR1 KGHDR and CDR2 SFDVKD come from the germline V gene. V was shortened by 3 bases and J by 8 bases, with 12 bases between the two germline ends. The CDR3, as DNA: TGTGCCACCAGTGATCTACGGACAGACGAAGCTTTCTTT. It specifies CATSDLRTDEAFF.

The chain has TRBV20-1 and TRBJ1-4; 10 bases match TRBD1. Germline CDR1 is DFQATT and CDR2 is SNEGSKA (reference sequence). The CDR3 spans 15 residues. The V and J ends lost 1 base and 8 bases, in that order; junction bases with no gene match: 7. Here the CDR3 reads CSARARGQGREKLFF. The CDR3 nucleotides read TGCAGTGCTAGAGCCCGGGGACAGGGGCGCGAAAAACTGTTTTTT.

A few counts support this clonotype. The chain has TRBV20-1 and TRBJ2-2; D may correspond to TRBD1 or TRBD2 (5 bases each). Trimming took off 5 bases at V and 5 bases at J, with 9 bases between the two ends. This CDR3 comprises 12 residues. The germline CDR1 and CDR2 sequences are DFQATT and SNEGSKA (reference sequence). The CDR3 reads CSASGATGELFF. The CDR3 nucleotides read TGCAGTGCTTCCGGGGCGACCGGGGAGCTGTTTTTT.

This clonotype was counted a few times. The rearrangement links TRBV7-9 to TRBJ2-3; TRBD1 aligns across 8 bases. The CDR3 runs to 15 residues. J was trimmed by 0 bases and V by 5 bases; bases with no gene match: 4. From germline, CDR1 is SEHNR and CDR2 FQNEAQ (reference sequence). CDR3: CASSIRDRSTDTQYF. The CDR3, as DNA: TGTGCCAGCAGCATACGGGACAGGAGCACAGATACGCAGTATTTT.

The chain joins TRBV2 to TRBJ2-1; possibly TRBD1 or TRBD2 for D (5 bases each). The V and J ends lost 4 bases and 6 bases respectively, with 16 bases between them. Germline assignment: CDR1 SNHLY and CDR2 FYNNEI. The CDR3 has 15 residues. Here the CDR3 reads CASSGSGTAINEQFF. The CDR3 nucleotides are TGTGCCAGCAGTGGTTCCGGGACGGCGATCAATGAGCAGTTCTTC.